This is a list of T cell receptor beta chains from one sample in a study of blood T cell repertoires in COVID-19. The table came from immunoSEQ multiplex PCR; TCRdb's copy has only in-frame clones and leaves some out. The table has about 180,000 clones, more than 85% seen once; the top ten hold 2.9%. Sequencing input: peripheral blood. The receptor source for this set is a woman in her 30s with active or convalescent COVID-19. CDR3s include the opening cysteine and the closing phenylalanine or tryptophan. The D gene is left open where the match is weak. Clone sizes are given selectively: once, few, many, or a class where the clone is expanded.

TRBD2,-,TRBV5-4,TRBJ2-3,CASSLLAGALTDTQYF,TGTGCCAGCAGCCTGTTAGCGGGGGCCCTCACAGATACGCAGTATTTT
TRBD1,-,TRBV5-6,TRBJ1-1,CASSLGTGGQKAFF,TGTGCCAGCAGCTTAGGGACAGGGGGCCAAAAGGCTTTCTTT
-,-,TRBV10-3,TRBJ1-3,CAIGRGFISGNTIYF,TGTGCCATCGGGAGGGGGTTTATCTCTGGAAACACCATATATTTT
-,few,TRBV2,TRBJ2-7,CASSEYGNEQYF,TGTGCCAGCAGTGAGTACGGTAACGAGCAGTACTTC
-,-,TRBV27,TRBJ1-5,CASRDTSNQPQHF,TGTGCCAGCAGGGACACTAGCAATCAGCCCCAGCATTTT
TRBD1,-,TRBV3-1/TRBV3-2,TRBJ1-4,CASSRSSGGREKLFF,TGTGCCAGCAGCCGATCTTCAGGGGGCCGTGAAAAACTGTTTTTT
-,-,TRBV2,TRBJ2-6,CASSRTVPSGANVLTF,TGTGCCAGCAGCCGGACAGTTCCTTCTGGGGCCAACGTCCTGACTTTC
TRBD2,-,TRBV2,TRBJ2-6,CASSGTRVSGANVLTF,TGTGCCAGCAGTGGGACTAGAGTATCTGGGGCCAACGTCCTGACTTTC
TRBD1,-,TRBV4-2,TRBJ1-6,CASSYRQGQSPLHF,TGTGCCAGCAGCTACAGACAGGGTCAATCACCCCTCCACTTT
TRBD2,once,TRBV11-2,TRBJ2-4,CASSLVRAGGKNIQYF,TGTGCCAGCAGCTTAGTGCGAGCGGGAGGCAAAAACATTCAGTACTTC
TRBD1,-,TRBV28,TRBJ2-7,CASRSLGQGAGEQYF,TGTGCCAGCAGGTCCCTTGGACAGGGGGCAGGCGAGCAGTACTTC
TRBD2,-,TRBV7-2,TRBJ2-5,CASSSFSGGANRETQYF,TGTGCCAGCAGCTCATTTAGCGGGGGGGCTAATCGGGAGACCCAGTACTTC
-,once,TRBV6-2/TRBV6-3,TRBJ1-4,CASSYGEKLFF,TGTGCCAGCAGTTACGGCGAAAAACTGTTTTTT
-,-,TRBV29-1,TRBJ1-6,CSARGSYNSPLHF,TGCAGCGCCCGGGGCTCCTATAATTCACCCCTCCACTTT
TRBD2,-,TRBV7-2,TRBJ2-2,CASSLGLAGGWTGELFF,TGTGCCAGCAGCTTAGGGCTAGCGGGCGGGTGGACCGGGGAGCTGTTTTTT
-,-,TRBV27,TRBJ2-1,CASSLGIIVQGRGNEQFF,TGTGCCAGCAGTTTAGGGATTATTGTGCAGGGGCGCGGGAATGAGCAGTTCTTC
-,-,TRBV19,TRBJ1-2,CASNMVATAHYGYTF,TGTGCCAGTAACATGGTCGCGACAGCGCACTATGGCTACACCTTC
-,-,TRBV6-5,TRBJ2-7,CASSLSPGSGYEQYF,TGTGCCAGCAGTTTAAGTCCGGGATCAGGCTACGAGCAGTACTTC
TRBD1,-,TRBV29-1,TRBJ1-2,CSVGQGAEYGYTF,TGCAGCGTTGGACAGGGGGCCGAGTATGGCTACACCTTC
-,-,TRBV29-1,TRBJ1-5,CSVELGNNQPQHF,TGCAGCGTTGAGCTAGGAAACAATCAGCCCCAGCATTTT
TRBD1,-,TRBV7-8,TRBJ1-2,CASSRDRNYGYTF,TGTGCCAGCAGCAGGGACAGAAACTATGGCTACACCTTC
TRBD1,-,TRBV24-1,TRBJ1-1,CATSDIQGQGTEAFF,TGTGCCACCAGTGATATACAGGGACAGGGAACTGAAGCTTTCTTT